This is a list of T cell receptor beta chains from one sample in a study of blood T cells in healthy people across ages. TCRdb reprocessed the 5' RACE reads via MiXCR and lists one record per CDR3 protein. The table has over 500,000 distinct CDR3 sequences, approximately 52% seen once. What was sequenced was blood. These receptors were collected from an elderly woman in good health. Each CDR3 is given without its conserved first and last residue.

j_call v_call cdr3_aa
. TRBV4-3 ASSQDATQLAGGNEQY
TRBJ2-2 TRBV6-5 ASSQISPTGPKELF
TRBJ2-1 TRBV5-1 ASSIRRTDFGYNEQF
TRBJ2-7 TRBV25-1 ASVTGARTYEQY
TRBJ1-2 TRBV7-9 AGILTGNYGYT
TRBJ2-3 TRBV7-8 ASSLVAGGFTDTQY
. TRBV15 ATSRAPPISSYNEQY
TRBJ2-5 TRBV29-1 SVEEPDRAVETQY
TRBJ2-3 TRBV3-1 ASSQDALAGDTSTDTQY
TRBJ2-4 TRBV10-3 AAASTSSSKNIQY
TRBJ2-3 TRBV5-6 ASSSGTSGTDTQY
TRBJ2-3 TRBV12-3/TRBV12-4 ASSLNRPTTDTQY
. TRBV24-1 ATSDLGYNEQY
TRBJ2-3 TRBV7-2 ASSLAASGADTQY
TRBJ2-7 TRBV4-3 ASSQDRTSGDGEQY
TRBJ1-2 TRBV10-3 ATPGGAYGYT
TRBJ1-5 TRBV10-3 ATQSRGPDQPQH
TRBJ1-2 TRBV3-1 ASSQDSGYGYT
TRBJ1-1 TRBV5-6 ASSYPSFRDRDTEAF
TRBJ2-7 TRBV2 ASSRFEGGEQY
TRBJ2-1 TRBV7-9 ASSAGTSGGNEQF
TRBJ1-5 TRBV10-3 AISEGRPDQPQH
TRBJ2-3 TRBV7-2 ASSLIGGPDTQY
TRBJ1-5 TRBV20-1 SASRSGGDQPQH
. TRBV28 ASSPSGGVETQY
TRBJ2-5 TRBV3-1 ASSQDGTGRIETQY
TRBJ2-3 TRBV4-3 ASSPTSGGYTDTQY
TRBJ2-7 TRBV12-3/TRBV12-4 ASSLSGGGNYYEQY
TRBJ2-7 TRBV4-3 ASSQGTEAGYEQY
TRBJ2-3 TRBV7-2 ASSPMGTGSTDTQY
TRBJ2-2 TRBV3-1 ASSQEVWQGGTGELF
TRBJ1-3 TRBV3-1 ASSPWTGKGYTIY
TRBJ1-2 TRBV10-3 AIRGLGPSDGYT
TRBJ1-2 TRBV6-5 ASSYPGQGAGYT
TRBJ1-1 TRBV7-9 ASSNSPGTENTEAF
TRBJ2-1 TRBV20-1 SASRRHSYNEQF
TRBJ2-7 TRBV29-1 SVSRTVDEQY
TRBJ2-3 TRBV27 ASSLKGASGRSFMRAYTDTQY
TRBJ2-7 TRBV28 ASSVSPGAYEQY
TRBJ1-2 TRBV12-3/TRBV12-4 ASSLTAANYGYT
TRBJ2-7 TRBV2 ASTPGSSYEQY